This T cell receptor (beta chain) appears in the sequencing data of a study of tumor-infiltrating lymphocytes in glioblastoma multiforme. Study results and caveats: TCR plus mutation findings rest on a single glioblastoma patient. The T cells in this sample were not sorted into functional subsets.

TCR beta libraries were built from RNA through three nested multiplex PCR rounds using modified ARM-PCR. TCRdb independently ran MiXCR on the multiplex PCR reads; one entry per CDR3 protein. The data contain tens of thousands of distinct CDR3 sequences, under 70% of them seen just once; the ten biggest clones take up approximately 35%. Remarks on this clonotype: Its specificity is unknown. At one boundary the junction diverges from the germline segment, which might be a read error.

CDR3 size: 16 residues. Germline values: CDR1 DFQATT, CDR2 SNEGSKA (reference sequence). Source material: brain tumor tissue. This TCR came from a male donor with glioblastoma. This chain joins TRBV20-1 and TRBJ2-7, with D possibly being TRBD1 or TRBD2 (5 bases each). Written as DNA, the CDR3 is TGCAGTGCTAGGGATTTCCGGGGCCAGCTGTCCTACGAGCGGTACTTC. Its protein is CSARDFRGQLSYERYF.